This T cell receptor (beta chain) is drawn from a study of T-cell memory formation after mild COVID-19. The CDR3 has 17 amino acids. Germline CDR1 SGHRS, CDR2 YFSETQ. V lost 5 bases, J lost 5 bases, and 14 bases stayed unmatched. In TCRdb, the 5' RACE reads were re-called with MiXCR into one record per CDR3 protein. The sample includes just over 400,000 distinct CDR3 sequences, around 22% of them seen just once. This clonotype turned up a few times. The chain carries TRBV5-1 and TRBJ2-7; 12 positions agree with TRBD2. The sequenced sample consisted of PBMCs or a T cell subset sorted from them (not recorded which). The TCR comes from an adult woman who had mild COVID-19 (a few samples of this study predate the infection). Cell type and time point are not known. The DNA of the CDR3 is TGCGCCAGCAGGCCGACTAGCGGGGGTCCGCCTGCCCACGAGCAGTACTTC. Encoded protein: CASRPTSGGPPAHEQYF. Full variable domain (remainder filled in from reference TRBV5-1 and TRBJ2-7): KAGVTQTPRYLIKTRGQQVTLSCSPISGHRSVSWYQQTPGQGLQFLFEYFSETQRNKGNFPGRFSGRQFSNSRSEMNVSTLELGDSALYLCASRPTSGGPPAHEQYFGPGTRLTVT.